These 20 T cell receptor beta chains were all obtained from the same sample, sequenced in a study of response to subunit inactivated influenza vaccine. TCRdb re-derived calls from the RT-PCR reads in MiXCR, one entry per CDR3 protein. Of hundreds of thousands of distinct CDR3 sequences in the sample, approximately 16% were seen once. The sample here was CD4+ T cells sorted from PBMCs, taken roughly 24 months after vaccination. The receptors originated from a man between 50 and 69 years old who received an inactivated influenza vaccine.

V gene TRBV28 combines with J gene TRBJ2-7; D is possibly TRBD1 or TRBD2 (6 bases each). Germline loops: CDR1 MDHEN, CDR2 SYDVKM. V was cut by 7 bases and J by 2 bases, with 12 bases left in between. This CDR3 has 13 residues. The CDR3 region is CASKGGNTYEQYF. CDR3 in DNA: TGTGCCAGCAAGGGGGGCAATACCTACGAGCAGTACTTC.

The sample holds many counts of this clonotype. The chain carries TRBV5-8 and TRBJ1-1, with D tentatively TRBD1 (5 bases). This CDR3 contains 15 residues. Looked up from germline, CDR1 is SGHTS and CDR2 is YDEGEE. Trimming stripped 0 bases from V and 10 bases from J, with 19 bases between. The CDR3 coding sequence is TGTGCCAGCAGCTTGGGGGGGGGGACGACCCCAACAGCTTTCTTT. As protein: CASSLGGGTTPTAFF.

The J gene is TRBJ2-5, the V gene TRBV28; perhaps D is TRBD1 or TRBD2 (5 bases each). Looked up from germline, CDR1 is MDHEN and CDR2 is SYDVKM. Deletions cut 9 bases from V and 7 bases from J, with 21 bases between. CDR3 size: 14 residues. For the CDR3, the DNA is TGTGCCAGTACCGGGTCGGGGCCCCGGGGGACCCAGTACTTC. Amino acids: CASTGSGPRGTQYF. Drawing the rest from reference TRBV28 and TRBJ2-5, the complete variable domain is DVKVTQSSRYLVKRTGEKVFLECVQDMDHENMFWYRQDPGLGLRLIYFSYDVKMKEKGDIPEGYSVSREKKERFSLILESASTNQTSMYLCASTGSGPRGTQYFGPGTRLLVL.

This rearrangement joins TRBV7-6 to TRBJ2-3; perhaps TRBD2 as D (7 bases). Germline CDR1 is SGHVS and CDR2 is FNYEAQ. V was clipped by 5 bases and J by 2 bases, with 14 bases between them. The CDR3 length is 15 residues. In DNA, the CDR3 is TGTGCCAGCAGCCCTGGGGGGGGCTACACAGATACGCAGTATTTT. It codes for CASSPGGGYTDTQYF.

This clonotype showed up just a few times. The chain combines TRBV20-1 with TRBJ2-3, with 9 bases lining up with TRBD2. V lost 3 bases and J lost 0; bases outside the gene matches: 13. This CDR3 spans 18 amino acids. Germline V gene data show CDR1 as DFQATT and CDR2 as SNEGSKA (reference sequence). This CDR3 is CSASAGLASSASTDTQYF. DNA of the CDR3: TGCAGTGCTAGCGCCGGACTAGCGTCATCAGCTAGCACAGATACGCAGTATTTT.

The sample holds many counts of this clonotype. The CDR3 DNA sequence: TGTGCCAGCAGTCCCTGGCAGGGTCTCTCCTACGAGCAGTACTTC. Amino acid sequence: CASSPWQGLSYEQYF. The chain is built from TRBV28 and TRBJ2-7; TRBD1 might be the D (5 bases). The CDR3 sequence is 15 residues long. Trimming took off 5 bases at V and 0 bases at J, with 14 bases between the two ends. CDR1 MDHEN and CDR2 SYDVKM come from the germline V gene.

This clonotype came up many times. For the CDR3, the DNA is TGTGCCAGCAGCGTAGCAAGCTCTGGAAACACCATATATTTT. Its protein is CASSVASSGNTIYF. V and J are TRBV9 and TRBJ1-3; D ambiguous. CDR1 and CDR2 from the germline V gene are SGDLS and YYNGEE. The CDR3 extends over 14 amino acids. V was cut by 0 bases and J by 0 bases, with 4 bases left in between.

The chain combines TRBV20-1 with TRBJ1-1, with a weak D call TRBD1 (6 bases). Trimming took off 0 bases at V and 4 bases at J, with 12 bases between the two ends. Germline loops: CDR1 DFQATT, CDR2 SNEGSKA (reference sequence). The CDR3 covers 14 residues. Written as DNA, the CDR3 is TGCAGTGCTAGAGAGGGGGGCAGTGTCACTGAAGCTTTCTTT. Translated, it gives CSAREGGSVTEAFF.

This chain joins TRBV6-2 or TRBV6-3 and TRBJ2-1, with TRBD1 as a possible D gene (6 bases). CDR3 length equals 15 residues. The germline V and J ends were trimmed by 3 bases and 2 bases, with 11 bases remaining between them. Germline lookup yields CDR1 MNHEY and CDR2 SVGEGT. The CDR3 coding sequence is TGTGCCAGCAGTTATAGGTCAGGGGCCTACAATGAGCAGTTCTTC. Its protein product is CASSYRSGAYNEQFF.

The table lists this clonotype with a few counts. The chain couples TRBV6-2 or TRBV6-3 to TRBJ2-1; 7 bases line up with TRBD2. Unmatched junction bases numbered 4, after V lost 2 bases and J lost 0 bases. The CDR3 extends over 16 amino acids. Germline V gene lookup returns CDR1 MNHEY and CDR2 SVGEGT. The CDR3 DNA follows: TGTGCCAGCAGTTACGGCGGGAGCGGCTCCTACAATGAGCAGTTCTTC. This gives the protein CASSYGGSGSYNEQFF.

This clonotype was seen at least ten times. The genes are TRBV6-1 and TRBJ1-2; 7 nucleotides align to TRBD1. Per germline, CDR1 MNHNS and CDR2 SASEGT. Trimming removed 6 bases from V and 0 bases from J; junction bases left unmatched: 7. This CDR3 contains 15 residues. This chain's CDR3 is CASRDRREANYGYTF. The CDR3 DNA reads as TGTGCCAGCAGGGACAGGCGTGAAGCTAACTATGGCTACACCTTC.

The rearrangement links TRBV3-1 to TRBJ1-1, with D unresolved. The V end was cut by 1 base, the J end by 5 bases, with 8 bases between. Germline-derived CDR1 and CDR2 are LGHDT and YNNKEL (reference sequence). The CDR3 is 13 amino acids. The CDR3 protein is CASSQVSGTEAFF. CDR3 nucleotide sequence: TGTGCCAGCAGCCAAGTGTCGGGGACTGAAGCTTTCTTT.

The genes are TRBV29-1 and TRBJ2-1; D not certain. Germline V gene sequence: CDR1 SQVTM, CDR2 ANQGSEA. This CDR3 spans 12 amino acids. V was shortened by 4 bases and J by 4 bases, with 8 bases between the two germline ends. In DNA, the CDR3 is TGCAGCGTTGCCAGGCCTTACAATGAGCAGTTCTTC. It is translated as CSVARPYNEQFF.

The J gene is TRBJ1-4, the V gene TRBV9; tentatively, D is TRBD1 (5 bases). The CDR3 sequence is 14 residues long. The ends were cut back, 5 bases at V and 6 bases at J, with 14 bases in the middle. Germline V gives CDR1 SGDLS, CDR2 YYNGEE. DNA of the CDR3: TGTGCCAGCAGTACCGGGGGTTGGGATGAAAAACTGTTTTTT. Its protein is CASSTGGWDEKLFF.

In its sample, this clonotype was seen a few times. The V gene is TRBV20-1, the J gene TRBJ1-1; 7 bases align to TRBD1. Germline V gene sequence: CDR1 DFQATT, CDR2 SNEGSKA (reference sequence). V was clipped by 3 bases and J by 0 bases; unmatched bases: 10. CDR3 length: 16 amino acids. For the CDR3, the DNA is TGCAGTGCTAGTAGACAGGGCATGAGCATGAACACTGAAGCTTTCTTT. Translating gives CSASRQGMSMNTEAFF.

V and J are TRBV3-1 and TRBJ1-1; D gene uncertain. This CDR3 has 12 residues. Germline CDR1 reads LGHDT; CDR2 reads YNNKEL (reference sequence). V shed 0 bases and J shed 11 bases, with 10 bases lying between them. The CDR3 reads CASSQDEQKAFF. DNA for the CDR3: TGTGCCAGCAGCCAAGACGAACAAAAGGCTTTCTTT. The full variable domain, with the rest looked up from reference TRBV3-1 and TRBJ1-1, is DTAVSQTPKYLVTQMGNDKSIKCEQNLGHDTMYWYKQDSKKFLKIMFSYNNKELIINETVPNRFSPKSPDKAHLNLHINSLELGDSAVYFCASSQDEQKAFFGQGTRLTVV.

The CDR3 is CASSEAGGAINEQFF. CDR3 DNA sequence: TGTGCCAGCAGTGAAGCGGGGGGCGCCATCAATGAGCAGTTCTTC. The chain is built from TRBV6-1 and TRBJ2-1; D assignment may be TRBD1 or TRBD2 (6 bases each). Germline CDR1 MNHNS, CDR2 SASEGT. The CDR3 extends over 15 amino acids. Trimming took 0 bases from V and 6 from J, leaving 12 bases between them.

This clonotype was recorded many times. V gene TRBV6-5 combines with J gene TRBJ2-3, with 13 bases aligning to TRBD2. Losses at the gene ends were 6 bases for V and 3 bases for J; bases not matched to a gene: 9. The CDR3 runs to 17 residues. Looked up from germline, CDR1 is MNHEY and CDR2 is SVGAGI. CDR3 nucleotides: TGTGCCAGCAGGATGACCGGGACTAGCGGGAAGACAGATACGCAGTATTTT. Amino acid sequence: CASRMTGTSGKTDTQYF.

This clonotype showed up just a few times. The chain recombines TRBV4-3 with TRBJ2-2, with 12 positions matching TRBD2. The CDR3 extends over 19 amino acids. V lost 0 bases, J lost 5 bases, and 10 bases stayed unmatched. Germline V CDR1 and CDR2: LGHNA, YSLEER. The CDR3 bases are TGCGCCAGCAGCCAAGATTGGGCTAGCGGGGGGGCCAGGACCGGGGAGCTGTTTTTT. Its protein product is CASSQDWASGGARTGELFF.

The table lists this clonotype with a few counts. This sequence joins TRBV20-1 and TRBJ2-5; perhaps TRBD2 as D (5 bases). The germline V gene has CDR1 DFQATT and CDR2 SNEGSKA (reference sequence). The V end was cut by 2 bases, the J end by 2 bases, with 15 bases between. CDR3 length: 15 residues. CDR3 in amino acids: CSARSSRGWQETQYF. The DNA of the CDR3 is TGCAGTGCTAGATCAAGCAGAGGGTGGCAAGAGACCCAGTACTTC.